What follows describes a single T cell receptor (beta chain). What it binds is unknown. This sample stems from a study of cytomegalovirus exposure and HLA in healthy donors. For the study at large: The roughly 700 first-cohort repertoires shared a platform with the 110 or so validation repertoires, as reported in a later analysis.

Only in-frame clones appear in the TCRdb table, and some are missing; sequencing was by immunoSEQ multiplex PCR. Of some 140,000 clones listed, roughly 90% are singletons. Whole-study findings and limits: In a later analysis, first-cohort TCR clusters were found to tend to co-occur in the approximately 120 validation repertoires. While the bulk of TCR sequences proved rare, some public TCRs turned up in many donors. There were a few CMV-associated chains whose specificity for CMV antigens was confirmed in vitro.

The sequencing input was PBMCs. This clonotype was sampled from a man between 18 and 35 years old in good health and CMV-seropositive.

The DNA of the CDR3 is TGTGCCAGCAGCATTGGCACGGACAGGGGGGACGAGCAGTACTTC. Protein product: CASSIGTDRGDEQYF. V is TRBV21-1 and J is TRBJ2-7; the D call in the table, TRBD1, was not verified against the DNA. TRBV21-1 is a recognized pseudogene. The length of the CDR3 is 15 residues.